A selection of T cell receptor beta chains follows, all from one sample in a study of blood T cell repertoires in COVID-19. Measured with immunoSEQ multiplex PCR; TCRdb has only the in-frame clones, and not every one. The sample contains over 75,000 clones, roughly 90% of which appear only once. The source material was peripheral blood. These TCRs come from a human donor with active COVID-19. The donor label of this sample is uncertain. The CDR3 runs from the conserved cysteine through the conserved F or W. A D gene is named only where the DNA matches it firmly. A row's size may be missing; if present it is once, few, many or a size class.

D gene	clone size	V gene	J gene	CDR3 DNA	CDR3 protein
-	-	TRBV18	TRBJ2-5	TGTGCCAGCTCACCCACCAGGGCTCTACCCTTGGAGACCCAGTACTTC	CASSPTRALPLETQYF
-	-	TRBV10-3	TRBJ2-7	TGTGCCATCAGTGAGTCGGAGGTAAAGTACTTC	CAISESEVKYF
TRBD2	-	TRBV19	TRBJ2-1	TGTGCCAGTAGTATAGTCTTGACTAGCGACTCCTACAATGAGCAGTTCTTC	CASSIVLTSDSYNEQFF
TRBD1	-	TRBV6-5	TRBJ2-5	TGTGCCAGCAGATCGACAGGGGCGACGAAAGAGACCCAGTACTTC	CASRSTGATKETQYF
-	-	TRBV7-9	TRBJ2-6	TGTGCCAGCAGCCTAACACAGGGTTCCTCTGGGGCCAACGTCCTGACTTTC	CASSLTQGSSGANVLTF
TRBD2	-	TRBV6-5	TRBJ2-7	TGTGCCAGCAGTTACTCGGTCTCCGGGACTAGCAACCAGTACTTC	CASSYSVSGTSNQYF
-	-	TRBV7-9	TRBJ2-3	TGTGCCGGGGGAAGCGGGACGCAGTATTTT	CAGGSGTQYF
-	-	TRBV20-1	TRBJ2-5	TGCAGTGCTAGTAAGGCGGGGCGGCAAGAGACCCAGTACTTC	CSASKAGRQETQYF
-	-	TRBV6-2/TRBV6-3	TRBJ1-6	TGTGCCAGCAGCCAGGTTGGAGCTAATTCACCCCTCCACTTT	CASSQVGANSPLHF
TRBD2	-	TRBV6-2/TRBV6-3	TRBJ2-3	TGTGCCAGCAGACCTCAGGCGCATGCGGGGGAAGGCACAGATACGCAGTATTTT	CASRPQAHAGEGTDTQYF
-	-	TRBV28	TRBJ2-7	TGTGCCAGCAGCTCCCCCCACGAGCAGTACTTC	CASSSPHEQYF
-	-	TRBV7-9	TRBJ2-2	TGTGCCAGCAGCTTTAAATCGAACACCGGGGAGCTGTTTTTT	CASSFKSNTGELFF
-	once	TRBV7-2	TRBJ1-5	TGTGCCAGCAGCTTAGCCCAGACAGCTAGCAATCAGCCCCAGCATTTT	CASSLAQTASNQPQHF
-	-	TRBV11-2	TRBJ2-3	TGTGCCAGCAGTTCGTACACAGATACGCAGTATTTT	CASSSYTDTQYF
-	-	TRBV4-3	TRBJ2-5	TGCGCCAGCAGCCAAGATCTGGCGGTGAGAGAGACCCAGTACTTC	CASSQDLAVRETQYF
TRBD1	-	TRBV5-4	TRBJ1-2	TGTGCCAGCAGCTCAGCCACCGGGACAGGGGACTATGGCTACACCTTC	CASSSATGTGDYGYTF
-	few	TRBV2	TRBJ2-4	TGTGCCAGCAGTGAAGTGAGGAGGGACCCCATTCAGTACTTC	CASSEVRRDPIQYF
TRBD2	-	TRBV7-7	TRBJ2-5	TGTGCCAGCAGCTTAGCGGCAATGGGCGGGGGAGATCAAGAGACCCAGTACTTC	CASSLAAMGGGDQETQYF
-	-	TRBV6-4	TRBJ1-1	TGTGCCAGCAGAGCTACAGGGACGGGGGAAGCTTTCTTT	CASRATGTGEAFF
-	-	TRBV9	TRBJ1-2	TGTGCCAGCAGCGTAGCGGGGGACTATGGCTACACCTTC	CASSVAGDYGYTF
-	few	TRBV4-2	TRBJ1-6	TGTGCCAGCAGCCAAGTTCAATCCGGGACACCGAGCTCCTATAATTCACCCCTCCACTTT	CASSQVQSGTPSSYNSPLHF
TRBD1	-	TRBV29-1	TRBJ2-4	TGCAGCGCCCGGACAGGGACAGACATTCAGTACTTC	CSARTGTDIQYF
TRBD1	few	TRBV5-1	TRBJ1-1	TGCGCCAGCAGCTCCGGGACAGGGGACACTGAAGCTTTCTTT	CASSSGTGDTEAFF
-	-	TRBV6-6	TRBJ2-6	TGTGCCAGCAAAGCCCCTGGGGCCAACGTCCTGACTTTC	CASKAPGANVLTF
TRBD1	-	TRBV2	TRBJ2-7	TGTGCCAGCAACGACAGGGCGGTTTGGCTCGAGCAGTACTTC	CASNDRAVWLEQYF
-	-	TRBV6-5	TRBJ2-1	TGTGCCAGCAGTTACTACGGTGGTGAGCAGTTCTTC	CASSYYGGEQFF
TRBD1	-	TRBV5-4	TRBJ1-4	TGTGCCAGCAGCGGAAGGGACAGCCGAGAGACTTTT	CASSGRDSRETF
-	-	TRBV5-6	TRBJ1-2	TGTGCCAGCAGCGAACGGCCGGGAGGGGGCTACACCTTC	CASSERPGGGYTF
-	-	TRBV20-1	TRBJ2-3	TGCAGTGCTAGCGTTACAGATACGCAGTATTTT	CSASVTDTQYF
-	-	TRBV28	TRBJ1-2	TGTGCCAGCAGTGACAGTTCTTATGGCTACACCTTC	CASSDSSYGYTF
-	-	TRBV4-2	TRBJ1-2	TGTGCCAGCAGCCAAGTGACAGCCAGCGCCGACTATGGCTACACCTTC	CASSQVTASADYGYTF
-	once	TRBV28	TRBJ2-1	TGTGCCAGCAGCCCGGACAGAGTAGGCGAGCAGTTCTTC	CASSPDRVGEQFF
TRBD2	-	TRBV4-1	TRBJ2-1	TGCGCCAGCAGCCGGCCTGCTAGCGGGGCCTACAATGAGCAGTTCTTC	CASSRPASGAYNEQFF
TRBD2	-	TRBV4-3	TRBJ2-1	TGCGCCAGCAGCCAAGATAGCGGGGGGGTTTACAATGAGCAGTTCTTC	CASSQDSGGVYNEQFF
-	-	TRBV3-1/TRBV3-2	TRBJ2-1	TGTGCCAGCAGCCAAATGATGAGCTCCTACAATGAGCAGTTCTTC	CASSQMMSSYNEQFF
-	-	TRBV19	TRBJ1-1	TGTGCCAGTAAGCCCCGGCAGGACACTGAAGCTTTCTTT	CASKPRQDTEAFF
TRBD1	once	TRBV2	TRBJ1-1	TGTGCCAGCAGTAAAGGACAGGGGAACACTGAAGCTTTCTTT	CASSKGQGNTEAFF